These 26 T cell receptor beta chains came from one sample sequenced in a study of T-cell reconstitution after alpha-beta-depleted transplantation in children. Unique molecular identifiers were incorporated when the TCRbeta library was constructed. TCRdb ran MiXCR on the PCR reads and lists one entry per CDR3 protein. The data contain 210,000 or so distinct CDR3 sequences, approximately 10% of them seen just once; the ten biggest clones take up under 30%. The sample in question was PBMCs, obtained before TCRalphabeta/CD19-depleted stem cell transplant. These receptor sequences come from a child in the first two years of life with acute myeloid leukemia, due to receive a stem cell transplant.

This clonotype was recorded many times. The junction departs from germline at one end; a sequencing error may be responsible. V and J are TRBV18 and TRBJ2-7; D uncertain. The germline CDR1 and CDR2 sequences are KGHSH and LQKENI. The length of the CDR3 is 12 residues. CDR3 bases: TGTGCCAGCTCACTCAAAGGCGACCCCTCGGTCTTC. Its translation: CASSLKGDPSVF.

DNA of the CDR3: TGTGCCTCCTCGGTGGGGGGGACACGTGGTTTCTTT. Its protein product is CASSVGGTRGFF. The chain joins TRBV30 to TRBJ1-1, with D tentatively TRBD1 (6 bases). CDR3 size: 12 residues. Per germline, CDR1 GTSNPN and CDR2 SVGIG (reference sequence). Trimming pared 7 bases from V and 13 bases from J, leaving 22 bases between.

This clonotype was detected ten times or more. The rearrangement joins TRBV20-1 to TRBJ2-7, with 7 bases matching TRBD1. The CDR3 has 11 amino acids. Germline V gene lookup returns CDR1 DFQATT and CDR2 SNEGSKA (reference sequence). The junction had 6 bases not matched to a gene; V was cut back by 4 bases and J by 9 bases. CDR3 sequence reads: CSATTGPRQYF. The DNA for the CDR3 is TGCAGTGCTACGACAGGGCCTAGGCAGTACTTC.

The J gene is TRBJ2-7, the V gene TRBV9; 8 bases align to TRBD2. This CDR3 is built from 15 residues. The V gene end was trimmed by 3 bases and the J gene end by 6 bases; junction bases not matched to a gene: 11. Germline V gives CDR1 SGDLS, CDR2 YYNGEE. The CDR3 DNA follows: TGTGCCAGCAGCGGGGTGGGACGGGAGGGCGGCGAGCAGTACTTC. Residues: CASSGVGREGGEQYF.

This clonotype came up many times. The rearrangement joins TRBV3-1 to TRBJ2-5; a possible D gene is TRBD1 (6 bases). The germline V and J ends were trimmed by 2 bases and 5 bases, with 15 bases remaining between them. Germline assignment: CDR1 LGHDT and CDR2 YNNKEL (reference sequence). The CDR3 consists of 15 residues. This CDR3 is CASSQQPDREETQYF. The CDR3 coding sequence is TGTGCCAGCAGCCAACAACCGGACAGAGAGGAGACCCAGTACTTC.

In this sample, this clonotype turned up many times. This sequence joins TRBV12-3 or TRBV12-4 and TRBJ2-7; D assignment may be TRBD1 or TRBD2 (5 bases each). This CDR3 comprises 15 residues. Trimming took off 3 bases at V and 4 bases at J, with 16 bases between the two ends. CDR3 nucleotides: TGTGCCAGCAGTTTCACGGGACCCGATCGGTACGAGCAGTACTTC. This codes for CASSFTGPDRYEQYF.

This clonotype was picked up many times. The chain is built from TRBV29-1 and TRBJ1-2; D is unresolved. CDR3 length: 9 residues. V was clipped by 4 bases and J by 14 bases, with 11 bases between them. Germline V lookup: CDR1 SQVTM, CDR2 ANQGSEA. CDR3 sequence: CSVGTNRTF. CDR3 in DNA: TGCAGCGTTGGTACCAACAGAACCTTC.

The chain carries TRBV4-2 and TRBJ2-3, with D possibly TRBD2 on 7 matching bases. The CDR3 has 16 amino acids. Germline CDR1 and CDR2: LGHNA and YNFKEQ. V lost 1 base and J lost 2, with 13 bases in between. CDR3 protein: CASSQVFGGATDTQYF. In nucleotides, the CDR3 is TGTGCCAGCAGCCAAGTATTTGGGGGGGCCACAGATACGCAGTATTTT.

This clonotype was recorded at least ten times. The chain has TRBV29-1 and TRBJ1-2; 7 nucleotides align to TRBD1. V was pared by 5 bases and J by 4 bases, with 7 bases of the junction left unmatched. The CDR3 consists of 13 residues. CDR1 SQVTM and CDR2 ANQGSEA come from the germline V gene. Here the CDR3 reads CSVILGTVYGYTF. The CDR3 DNA follows: TGCAGCGTTATCCTCGGGACAGTCTATGGCTACACCTTC.

This clonotype was observed a few times. The V call is TRBV5-1, the J call TRBJ2-3; TRBD2 matches at 7 bases. Germline CDR1 is SGHRS and CDR2 is YFSETQ. The CDR3 consists of 15 residues. Trimming took 3 bases from V and 4 from J; bases not matched to a gene: 8. Here the CDR3 reads CASSYSGGSADTQYF. The CDR3 region has the DNA TGCGCCAGCAGCTATTCGGGCGGGAGCGCAGATACGCAGTATTTT.

This clonotype was found many times. The chain joins TRBV5-1 to TRBJ1-5; D call uncertain. There are 15 residues in the CDR3. Germline CDR1 and CDR2: SGHRS and YFSETQ. Between the trimmed V and J ends, which lost 0 bases and 0 bases, there was a span of 7 bases. Here the CDR3 reads CASSLGPNSNQPQHF. DNA for the CDR3: TGCGCCAGCAGCTTGGGACCCAATAGCAATCAGCCCCAGCATTTT. Combining the CDR3 with reference TRBV5-1 and TRBJ1-5 gives the whole variable domain KAGVTQTPRYLIKTRGQQVTLSCSPISGHRSVSWYQQTPGQGLQFLFEYFSETQRNKGNFPGRFSGRQFSNSRSEMNVSTLELGDSALYLCASSLGPNSNQPQHFGDGTRLSIL.

This clonotype has ten or more counts. The chain has TRBV7-2 and TRBJ2-3; 8 bases map to TRBD2. V lost 3 bases to trimming and J lost 2 bases; unmatched junction nucleotides: 7. CDR1 SGHTA and CDR2 FQGNSA come from the germline V gene. This CDR3 comprises 16 residues. The CDR3 DNA sequence: TGTGCCAGCAGCTTGTTAGGTAGCGGGGTCACAGATACGCAGTATTTT. This codes for CASSLLGSGVTDTQYF. Looking up the rest from reference TRBV7-2 and TRBJ2-3 gives the full variable domain: GAGVSQSPSNKVTEKGKDVELRCDPISGHTALYWYRQSLGQGLEFLIYFQGNSAPDKSGLPSDRFSAERTGGSVSTLTIQRTQQEDSAVYLCASSLLGSGVTDTQYFGPGTRLTVL.

This clonotype has ten or more counts. This chain connects TRBV20-1 to TRBJ2-1; D is undetermined. Trimming stripped 6 bases from V and 7 bases from J, with 7 bases between. The CDR3 consists of 10 residues. Looked up from germline, CDR1 is DFQATT and CDR2 is SNEGSKA (reference sequence). CDR3 loop: CSAGRNEQFF. CDR3 DNA sequence: TGCAGTGCCGGTCGGAATGAGCAGTTCTTC.

This clonotype showed up many times. The V call is TRBV28, the J call TRBJ2-3; no reliable D call. Germline V gene sequence: CDR1 MDHEN, CDR2 SYDVKM. With 6 bases removed from V and 0 bases from J, the gap between germline ends came to 10 bases. The CDR3 contains 14 residues. CDR3 loop: CASRMGGSTDTQYF. CDR3 in DNA: TGTGCCAGCAGAATGGGCGGTAGCACAGATACGCAGTATTTT.

This clonotype was recorded many times. J is TRBJ2-7 and V is TRBV7-9; D not resolved. Germline lookup yields CDR1 SEHNR and CDR2 FQNEAQ (reference sequence). V was shortened by 0 bases and J by 6 bases, with 6 bases between the two germline ends. The CDR3 has 12 residues. The CDR3 is CASSLAGPEQYF. The CDR3 nucleotides read TGTGCCAGCAGCTTAGCTGGCCCCGAGCAGTACTTC.

At least ten counts were recorded for this clonotype. V and J are TRBV7-2 and TRBJ1-1; TRBD1 might be the D (5 bases). CDR1 SGHTA and CDR2 FQGNSA come from the germline V gene. The CDR3 consists of 13 residues. The V end was cut by 1 base, the J end by 7 bases, with 10 bases between. The CDR3: CASSLDRGVEAFF. The CDR3 DNA reads TGTGCCAGCAGCTTAGATAGGGGAGTTGAAGCTTTCTTT.

Comments on this clonotype: This may stem from a read error, because a much larger clone lies one nucleotide away. V usage is TRBV18 and J usage is TRBJ2-7; 9 bases align to TRBD1. CDR1 KGHSH and CDR2 LQKENI come from the germline V gene. This CDR3 has 13 residues. CDR3: CASSPRTGAEPYF. CDR3 nucleotide sequence: TGTGCCAGCTCACCACGGACAGGGGCCGAGCCGTACTTC.

This clonotype was counted at least ten times. The rearrangement uses TRBV5-1 and TRBJ2-3, with 11 positions matching TRBD2. Germline loops: CDR1 SGHRS, CDR2 YFSETQ. This CDR3 is built from 14 residues. Germline trimming cut 7 bases from V and 8 bases from J; bases unmatched to any gene: 9. The CDR3 region has the DNA TGCGCCAGCTGTCTAGCGGGAGGACTAGGTACGCAGTATTTT. Amino acid sequence: CASCLAGGLGTQYF.

This clonotype showed up many times. This chain uses TRBV20-1 with TRBJ1-1, with D tentatively TRBD1 (5 bases). This CDR3 is 14 amino acids long. Trimming took off 0 bases at V and 11 bases at J, with 19 bases between the two ends. Germline lookup yields CDR1 DFQATT and CDR2 SNEGSKA (reference sequence). CDR3 loop: CSARDYAQGVGAFF. The CDR3 DNA reads TGCAGTGCTAGAGATTATGCCCAGGGAGTGGGGGCTTTCTTT.

The rearrangement joins TRBV28 to TRBJ1-2, with 7 positions matching TRBD1. Unmatched junction bases numbered 4, after V lost 1 base and J lost 8 bases. This CDR3 contains 13 residues. From germline, CDR1 is MDHEN and CDR2 SYDVKM. The DNA of the CDR3 is TGTGCCAGCAGTTTATCCCAGGGGGAGGGCTACACCTTC. Translated: CASSLSQGEGYTF.

This clonotype has at least ten counts. The V call is TRBV27, the J call TRBJ2-7; 10 bases line up with TRBD2. Germline V gives CDR1 MNHEY, CDR2 SMNVEV (reference sequence). V was clipped by 6 bases and J by 2 bases; unmatched bases: 4. The CDR3 has 14 amino acids. The CDR3 spells CASSGTSAPYEQYF. For the CDR3, the DNA is TGTGCCAGCAGCGGGACTAGCGCTCCCTACGAGCAGTACTTC.

Ten or more counts support this clonotype. The chain joins TRBV20-1 to TRBJ2-5; tentative D call: TRBD1 (6 bases). This CDR3 has 14 residues. V was trimmed by 8 bases and J by 0 bases, leaving 16 bases between them. From germline, CDR1 is DFQATT and CDR2 SNEGSKA (reference sequence). CDR3 coding DNA: TGCAGTTCCAGGGACATACTGTACCAAGAGACCCAGTACTTC. It codes for CSSRDILYQETQYF.

This clonotype was recorded many times. The chain recombines TRBV6-2 or TRBV6-3 with TRBJ2-7; D is perhaps TRBD1 or TRBD2 (5 bases each). Per the germline V gene, CDR1 is MNHEY and CDR2 is SVGEGT. The CDR3 runs to 17 residues. V dropped 4 bases and J dropped 1 base, with 20 bases sitting between them. The CDR3 coding sequence is TGTGCCAGCAGTTCTTCCCCGGGGCGGCTAAAATCCTACGAGCAGTACTTC. Translation: CASSSSPGRLKSYEQYF.

Comment on this clonotype: The junction and the germline gene differ at one end; a read error may be behind it. The V and J genes are TRBV20-1 and TRBJ2-3, with D possibly matching TRBD2 (6 bases). The length of the CDR3 is 14 residues. The V gene's germline CDR1 is DFQATT and CDR2 SNEGSKA (reference sequence). The CDR3 DNA follows: TGCAGTACTAGAGGAGGGGATGGCACAGATACGCACTATTTT. Translated: CSTRGGDGTDTHYF.

This clonotype was detected ten times or more. The genes are TRBV7-2 and TRBJ2-3, with TRBD1 identical over 7 bases. Per germline, CDR1 SGHTA and CDR2 FQGNSA. V dropped 5 bases and J dropped 5; count of bases not matched to a gene: 7. The CDR3 is 14 amino acids. CDR3 nucleotides: TGTGCCAGCAGCCTAGGGACAGCTAGAGATACGCAGTATTTT. Amino acids: CASSLGTARDTQYF.

This clonotype has ten or more counts. V usage is TRBV5-1 and J usage is TRBJ2-2; 8 bases are a match to TRBD2. The CDR3 has 16 amino acids. V shed 4 bases and J 6 bases; nucleotides not matched to a gene: 11. Germline-derived CDR1 and CDR2 are SGHRS and YFSETQ. The CDR3 sequence is CASSTLGGAIAGELFF. The CDR3 bases are TGCGCCAGCAGCACACTCGGGGGGGCCATCGCCGGGGAGCTGTTTTTT. Full variable domain (missing parts from reference TRBV5-1 and TRBJ2-2): KAGVTQTPRYLIKTRGQQVTLSCSPISGHRSVSWYQQTPGQGLQFLFEYFSETQRNKGNFPGRFSGRQFSNSRSEMNVSTLELGDSALYLCASSTLGGAIAGELFFGEGSRLTVL.